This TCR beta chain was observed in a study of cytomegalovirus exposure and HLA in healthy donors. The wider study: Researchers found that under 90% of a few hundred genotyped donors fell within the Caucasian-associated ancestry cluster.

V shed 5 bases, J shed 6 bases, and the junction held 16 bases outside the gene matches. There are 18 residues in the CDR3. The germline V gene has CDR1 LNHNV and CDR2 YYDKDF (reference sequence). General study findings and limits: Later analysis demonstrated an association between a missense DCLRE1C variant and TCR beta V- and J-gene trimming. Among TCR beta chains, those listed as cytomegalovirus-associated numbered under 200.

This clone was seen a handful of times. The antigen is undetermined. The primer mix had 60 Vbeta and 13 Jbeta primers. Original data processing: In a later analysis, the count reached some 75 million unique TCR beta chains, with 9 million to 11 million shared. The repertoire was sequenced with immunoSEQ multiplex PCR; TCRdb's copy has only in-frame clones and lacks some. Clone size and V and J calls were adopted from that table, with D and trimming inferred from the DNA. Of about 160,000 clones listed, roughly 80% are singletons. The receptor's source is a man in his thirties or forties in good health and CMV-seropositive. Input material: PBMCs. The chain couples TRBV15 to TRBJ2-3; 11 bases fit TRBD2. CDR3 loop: CATSPGTRGLAAPDTQYF. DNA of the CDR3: TGTGCCACCAGCCCCGGGACCCGGGGACTAGCGGCCCCCGATACGCAGTATTTT.